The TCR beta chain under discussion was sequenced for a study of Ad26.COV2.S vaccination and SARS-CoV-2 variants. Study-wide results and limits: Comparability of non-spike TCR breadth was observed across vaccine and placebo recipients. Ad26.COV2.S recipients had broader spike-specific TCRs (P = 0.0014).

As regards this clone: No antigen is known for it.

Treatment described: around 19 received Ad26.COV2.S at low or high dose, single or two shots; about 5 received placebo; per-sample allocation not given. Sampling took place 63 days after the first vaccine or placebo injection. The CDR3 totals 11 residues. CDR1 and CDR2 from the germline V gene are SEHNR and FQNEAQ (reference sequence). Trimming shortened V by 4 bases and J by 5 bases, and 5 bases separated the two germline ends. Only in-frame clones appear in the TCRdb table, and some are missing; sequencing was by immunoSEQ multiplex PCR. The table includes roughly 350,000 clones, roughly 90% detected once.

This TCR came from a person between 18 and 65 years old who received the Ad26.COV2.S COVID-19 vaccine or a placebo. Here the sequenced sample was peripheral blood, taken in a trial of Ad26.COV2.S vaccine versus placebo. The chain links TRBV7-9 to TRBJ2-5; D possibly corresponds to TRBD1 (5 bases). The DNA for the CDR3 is TGTGCCAGCAGCTCAGGGGAGACCCAGTACTTC. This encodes CASSSGETQYF.